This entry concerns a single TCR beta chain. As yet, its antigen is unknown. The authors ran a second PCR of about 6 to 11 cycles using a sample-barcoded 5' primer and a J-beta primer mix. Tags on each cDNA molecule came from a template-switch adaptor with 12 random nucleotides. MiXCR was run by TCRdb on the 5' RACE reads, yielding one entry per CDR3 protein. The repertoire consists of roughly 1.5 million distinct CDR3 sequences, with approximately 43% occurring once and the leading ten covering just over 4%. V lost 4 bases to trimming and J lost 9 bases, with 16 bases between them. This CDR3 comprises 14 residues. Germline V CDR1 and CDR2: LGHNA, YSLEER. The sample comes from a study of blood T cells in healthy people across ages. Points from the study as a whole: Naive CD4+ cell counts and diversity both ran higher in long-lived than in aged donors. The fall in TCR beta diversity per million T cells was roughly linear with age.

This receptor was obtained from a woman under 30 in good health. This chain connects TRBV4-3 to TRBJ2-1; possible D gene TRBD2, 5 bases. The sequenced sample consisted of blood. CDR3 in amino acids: CASSPIRGGGEQFF. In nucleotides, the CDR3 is TGCGCCAGCAGCCCAATCCGAGGAGGAGGTGAGCAGTTCTTC.